This T cell receptor (beta chain) emerged from a study of shared clonotypes between healthy human individuals. Trimming cost V 7 bases and J 14 bases, with 19 bases left between them. Looked up from germline, CDR1 is SGHRS and CDR2 is YFSETQ. CDR3 length equals 12 residues. Deep-level assay runs were performed. Clones were read by immunoSEQ multiplex PCR, and TCRdb kept only the in-frame ones, dropping some. The data show some 2 million clones, with approximately 95% seen just once and about 0.13% held by the top ten. This clone was counted a single time. No antigen is known for it. Study findings and constraints: Large depth notwithstanding, sorted-subset sequencing proved incomplete by rarefaction. About 5% of naive CD4 clonotypes were shared across four donors.

Investigators divided CD4+ cells into CD45RA+ naive and CD45RA-negative memory subsets. Material for sequencing was naive CD4+ T cells sorted from blood. Documented subset: CD45RA+ positively selected. The V call is TRBV5-1, the J call TRBJ2-1; TRBD1 is a possible D gene (5 bases). The receptor's source is a man younger than 35 in good health. CDR3: CASAPRQGREFF. The CDR3 nucleotides are TGCGCCAGCGCTCCAAGGCAGGGCCGGGAGTTCTTC.